This TCR beta chain was found in a study of cytomegalovirus exposure and HLA in healthy donors. Study background: Earlier work reported approximately 110 million unique TCR beta sequences from about 190 million T cells.

13 Jbeta primers and 60 Vbeta primers were used for the PCR. In the authors' methods: Roughly 80 million unique TCR beta chains, about 12 million shared, were counted in a later analysis. Profiling relied on immunoSEQ multiplex PCR, and the TCRdb table lists in-frame clones only, not all of them. V and J calls plus clone size are reproduced from that table; the DNA served to infer D and trimming. Here the sample spans some 150,000 clones, under 90% being singletons. On this clone itself: The antigen remains undetermined.

Notes on the study in general: Most TCRs appeared rarely, but some public TCRs recurred in many donors.

Specimen: PBMCs. The origin of this receptor is a man between 25 and 39 years old in good health and CMV-seronegative.

For the CDR3, the DNA is TGTGCCAGCAGTTCTTCCAGTTCAGGGGTTAACTATGGCTACACCTTC. This gives the protein CASSSSSSGVNYGYTF. The rearrangement uses TRBV28 and TRBJ1-2, with D tentatively TRBD1 (6 bases). The CDR3 totals 16 residues. From germline, CDR1 is MDHEN and CDR2 SYDVKM. Trimming took off 4 bases at V and 1 base at J, with 16 bases between the two ends.